The clone carrying this T cell receptor (beta chain) was counted a few times. Original analysis: Estimation of nucleated cell counts relied on the amplification of reference gene primers. Clones were read by immunoSEQ multiplex PCR, and TCRdb kept only the in-frame ones, dropping some. V and J calls plus clone size are reproduced from that table; the DNA served to infer D and trimming. The profile shows tens of thousands of clones, roughly four fifths of them singletons. This sample was included in a study of blood T cell repertoires in COVID-19. Study-wide background: The analysed material was cDNA or gDNA that came from T cells, B-cell-depleted T cells, or PBMCs.

The material sequenced was peripheral blood. The TCR was taken from a human donor in a cohort sampled during active COVID-19.

The CDR3 coding sequence is TGTGCCACCAGCCCAAGGGGGAGGGGGTCCGGCGGCTACACCTTC. Its translation is CATSPRGRGSGGYTF. The J gene is TRBJ1-2, the V gene TRBV15; D possibly corresponds to TRBD1 (6 bases). This CDR3 is 15 amino acids long. Germline CDR1 reads LNHNV; CDR2 reads YYDKDF (reference sequence). V was pared by 5 bases and J by 8 bases, with 21 bases between.